This T cell receptor (beta chain) is from a study of blood T cell repertoires in COVID-19 (dated by TCRdb to the early 2020s). For the study in its entirety: Samples covering the acute and convalescent phases of COVID-19 were provided by collaborators in the United States, Italy and Spain. The material from the prospective study consisted of cDNA or gDNA derived from T cells, B-cell-depleted T cells, or PBMCs. Subjects who had been exposed to COVID-19, were actively infected with it, or had recovered from it provided the deeply sampled blood TCRbeta repertoires that made up the dataset. The repertoires were made available in a free public database intended to serve as a resource for research on the immune response to SARS-CoV-2. Samples were obtained from the ongoing ImmuneRACE study (first 160 participants) and from 1,254 subjects provided by 6 global collaborators. The sample metadata nearly always contained a de-identified subject ID, COVID-19 status, age in years and sex. Where HLA class I and class II types were available, the types were taken from metadata supplied by the sample provider, not from assay-based typing. Summary of the overall study and its limitations: Clinical and demographic metadata were provided uncurated, with the amount varying by source and participant.

Collaborating institutions collected whole blood in K2EDTA tubes following their own protocols. Collaborator samples were shipped for TCRbeta analysis as frozen whole blood, isolated PBMCs, or DNA extracted from either sample type. At the junction V is shortened by 4 bases and J by 4 bases, with 17 bases in between. The CDR3 goes from the cysteine to the phenylalanine over 15 residues. The sequence is cut down to CDR3 DNA, 45 bases in frame from base 1. The CDR1 and CDR2 encoded by the germline V gene are SGDLS and YYNGEE. TCRbeta CDR3 regions were amplified from genomic DNA by means of the immunoSEQ Assay, a bias-controlled multiplex PCR. For the original study's pipeline: Within the assay, amplification of reference gene primers was used to estimate how many nucleated cells each sample contained. To quantify the absolute abundance of each unique TCRbeta CDR3 rearrangement, sequence reads were collapsed and filtered. For each sample, productive Simpson clonality was calculated as the square root of Simpson's diversity index across productive rearrangements. Drawn from immuneACCESS, this table holds only the in-frame rearrangements with V and J called that TCRdb kept. Clones are partly lost; checked studies trace under half to an unresolved V gene and leave the rest unexplained. That table gives V, J and clone size, and the DNA gave D and trimming. Here the sample has around 100,000 clones; 85% occur a single time. Over 10% of the sample lies in the top ten.

As for this clone: The target of this receptor is not known. Base-call qualities are not available, and no considerably larger clone is one nucleotide away.

The sequencing sample was made of peripheral blood. The chain joins TRBV9 to TRBJ2-5; the D gene is not confidently resolved. This TCR derives from a man in his fifties or sixties with active or convalescent COVID-19. The CDR3 region reads CASSFPFRLSETQYF. The DNA is as follows: TGTGCCAGCAGCTTCCCCTTCCGGTTATCAGAGACCCAGTACTTC. The reference TRBV9 and TRBJ2-5 proteins fill in what lies around the CDR3, so the full variable domain reads DSGVTQTPKHLITATGQRVTLRCSPRSGDLSVYWYQQSLDQGLQFLIQYYNGEERAKGNILERFSAQQFPDLHSELNLSSLELGDSALYFCASSFPFRLSETQYFGPGTRLLVL.